The 30 T cell receptor beta chains in this list originate from one sample, sequenced in a study of beta chain features in type 1 diabetes. Study-wide points: Type 1 diabetes patients had TCRB CDR3s that were shorter (moderately but significantly so) in all four CD4+ subsets.

The authors reverse transcribed all of the isolated RNA, so sequencing captured expressed TCRB transcripts. Repertoires were generated with immunoSEQ multiplex PCR, while TCRdb's copy carries only in-frame clones and drops some. Of 600,000 to 700,000 clones in the sample, roughly 13% were seen once. These TCRs' antigens remain unknown. Sequencing used naive CD4+ T cells from blood. These receptor sequences come from a man younger than 30 with type 1 diabetes.

This clone was picked up a small number of times. The chain recombines TRBV10-2 with TRBJ1-5; D not resolved. The germline gives CDR1 WSHSY, CDR2 SAAADI. Trimming stripped 5 bases from V and 2 bases from J, with 10 bases between. This CDR3 spans 14 amino acids. This CDR3 is CASSPAGGNQPQHF. The CDR3 DNA sequence: TGCGCCAGCAGTCCGGCCGGGGGCAATCAGCCCCAGCATTTT.

The rearrangement joins TRBV30 to TRBJ1-1, with D uncertain. Trimming pared 1 base from V and 1 base from J, leaving 7 bases between. This CDR3 region has 13 residues. The germline gives CDR1 GTSNPN, CDR2 SVGIG (reference sequence). The CDR3 reads CAWSEEENTEAFF. The CDR3 nucleotides read TGTGCCTGGAGTGAGGAAGAGAACACTGAAGCTTTCTTT.

This chain uses TRBV10-3 with TRBJ2-1, with 8 nucleotides matching TRBD1. Germline assignment: CDR1 ENHRY and CDR2 SYGVKD. Unmatched junction bases numbered 13, after V lost 4 bases and J lost 8 bases. The CDR3 covers 16 residues. DNA for the CDR3: TGTGCCATCAGTGTATATGAGGACAGGGACTTAGATGAGCAGTTCTTC. Residues: CAISVYEDRDLDEQFF.

This clone was recorded a few times. The chain employs TRBV30 and TRBJ1-4, with D hard to call. The CDR3 loop spans 14 amino acids. Germline CDR1 reads GTSNPN; CDR2 reads SVGIG (reference sequence). The germline V and J ends were trimmed by 5 bases and 4 bases, with 14 bases remaining between them. As DNA, the CDR3 is TGTGCCTGGGGGAACCTCGTAGTTAATGAAAAACTGTTTTTT. It is translated as CAWGNLVVNEKLFF.

The chain recombines TRBV4-1 with TRBJ2-7, with TRBD1 identical over 7 bases. Germline V lookup: CDR1 MGHRA, CDR2 YSYEKL. V gave up 0 bases and J gave up 5 bases; unmatched junction bases: 13. The length of the CDR3 is 17 residues. CDR3 in DNA: TGCGCCAGCAGCCAAGATGGTAGGGGGCTTCCGAGGGACGAGCAGTACTTC. As protein: CASSQDGRGLPRDEQYF.

This clone came up a few times. The CDR3 loop is CASSLPLFRGGQYF. CDR3 bases: TGTGCCAGCAGTTTACCTCTTTTCCGGGGAGGGCAGTACTTC. This chain uses TRBV28 with TRBJ2-5, with TRBD2 matching over 7 bases. The germline CDR1 and CDR2 sequences are MDHEN and SYDVKM. V trimming: 2 bases; J trimming: 11 bases; junction bases outside the gene matches: 11. The CDR3 length is 14 residues.

This clone was found a few times. In DNA, the CDR3 is TGTGCCAGCTCCGAGCCGGACACTGAAGCTTTCTTT. It encodes CASSEPDTEAFF. The V call is TRBV9, the J call TRBJ1-1, with D hard to call. The length of the CDR3 is 12 residues. V lost 7 bases, J lost 3 bases, and 10 bases lay in between. From germline, CDR1 is SGDLS and CDR2 YYNGEE.

The V and J genes are TRBV18 and TRBJ2-2; D is ambiguous. The CDR3 spans 14 residues. CDR1 KGHSH and CDR2 LQKENI come from the germline V gene. V was pared by 1 base and J by 4 bases, with 7 bases between. The CDR3 region is CASSPRLSTGELFF. CDR3 bases: TGTGCCAGCTCACCACGTCTCAGCACCGGGGAGCTGTTTTTT. The variable domain in full, completed from reference TRBV18 and TRBJ2-2, reads NAGVMQNPRHLVRRRGQEARLRCSPMKGHSHVYWYRQLPEEGLKFMVYLQKENIIDESGMPKERFSAEFPKEGPSILRIQQVVRGDSAAYFCASSPRLSTGELFFGEGSRLTVL.

V is TRBV14 and J is TRBJ2-1; D is unresolved. This CDR3 has 14 residues. Per germline, CDR1 SGHDN and CDR2 FVKESK. Trimming removed 0 bases from V and 4 bases from J, with 7 bases in between. The CDR3 nucleotides read TGTGCCAGCAGCCAAGACACAGTTTACAATGAGCAGTTCTTC. It translates to CASSQDTVYNEQFF.

The chain recombines TRBV4-1 with TRBJ1-2, with 7 positions matching TRBD1. This CDR3 contains 15 residues. Germline CDR1 is MGHRA and CDR2 is YSYEKL. The ends lost 3 bases at V and 8 bases at J; junction bases unmatched: 12. The CDR3 loop reads CASSQIDRVINGYTF. The CDR3 region has the DNA TGCGCCAGCAGCCAGATTGACAGGGTTATTAACGGCTACACCTTC.

Only a few counts were recorded for this clone. Distinct nucleotide sequences in the sample also encode this CDR3. V gene TRBV18 combines with J gene TRBJ1-2, with TRBD1 identical over 7 bases. The CDR3 is 12 amino acids. The V and J ends lost 6 bases and 6 bases, in that order; junction bases with no gene match: 4. Germline V gene lookup returns CDR1 KGHSH and CDR2 LQKENI. CDR3 bases: TGTGCCAGCTCGCCCGACAGGGATGGCTACACCTTC. It yields the protein CASSPDRDGYTF.

The chain has TRBV5-1 and TRBJ2-7; no firm D call. The V gene's germline CDR1 is SGHRS and CDR2 YFSETQ. CDR3 length: 14 residues. V lost 0 bases, J lost 2 bases, and 9 bases lay in between. This CDR3 reads CASSLGQLTYEQYF. The CDR3 nucleotides read TGCGCCAGCAGCTTGGGTCAGCTCACCTACGAGCAGTACTTC.

A few counts support this clone. The J gene is TRBJ1-1, the V gene TRBV6-1, with TRBD1 matching over 8 bases. V lost 9 bases to trimming and J lost 4 bases; unmatched junction nucleotides: 7. The CDR3 contains 13 residues. Germline loops: CDR1 MNHNS, CDR2 SASEGT. DNA of the CDR3: TGTGCCAGTAAGGGACAGGTATTCACTGAAGCTTTCTTT. The encoded protein is CASKGQVFTEAFF.

This chain joins TRBV9 and TRBJ2-1; 8 bases align to TRBD2. The CDR3 is 17 amino acids. The junction had 8 bases not matched to a gene; V was cut back by 0 bases and J by 3 bases. Per germline, CDR1 SGDLS and CDR2 YYNGEE. CDR3 DNA sequence: TGTGCCAGCAGCGTAGCTTTCGCCAGCGGGGGCTACAATGAGCAGTTCTTC. Its translation is CASSVAFASGGYNEQFF.

The chain carries TRBV7-8 and TRBJ2-1, with a tentative D call TRBD2 (5 bases). Germline V gene data show CDR1 as SGHVS and CDR2 as FQNEAQ. The CDR3 is made up of 17 amino acids. Trimming cost V 2 bases and J 0 bases, with 14 bases left between them. DNA of the CDR3: TGTGCCAGCAGCTTATCGGTAGCGAGTCTCTCCTACAATGAGCAGTTCTTC. Translation gives CASSLSVASLSYNEQFF.

This chain connects TRBV27 to TRBJ1-2; 9 bases are a match to TRBD1. Losses at the gene ends were 2 bases for V and 6 bases for J; bases not matched to a gene: 7. CDR1 and CDR2 (germline): MNHEY, SMNVEV (reference sequence). The CDR3 runs 15 residues. The CDR3 sequence is CASSLLPTGGNGYTF. CDR3 sequence (DNA): TGTGCCAGCAGTTTACTCCCGACAGGGGGTAATGGCTACACCTTC.

This clone was seen a handful of times. CDR3 bases: TGCGCCAGCAGCTTGGAGGGGGTAGGTGTCAATGAGCAGTTCTTC. Translated, it gives CASSLEGVGVNEQFF. The chain employs TRBV5-1 and TRBJ2-1, with D possibly being TRBD1 (6 bases). The CDR3 has 15 residues. Germline CDR1 SGHRS, CDR2 YFSETQ. Trimming shortened V by 0 bases and J by 6 bases, and 13 bases separated the two germline ends.

The CDR3, as DNA: TGTGCCAGCAGCTTGGGCCAGTATCAGCCCCAGCATTTT. Translated, it gives CASSLGQYQPQHF. The gene calls are TRBV5-6 and TRBJ1-5; D is undetermined. Per the germline V gene, CDR1 is SGHDT and CDR2 is YYEEEE. The V gene lost 0 bases and the J gene lost 5 bases, with 6 bases spanning the gap. The CDR3 length is 13 residues.

The V gene is TRBV18, the J gene TRBJ1-1; TRBD1 matches at 7 bases. The germline gives CDR1 KGHSH, CDR2 LQKENI. V was clipped by 7 bases and J by 4 bases; unmatched bases: 9. There are 14 residues in the CDR3. CDR3 sequence (DNA): TGTGCCAGCTTGGAAAAGGGGGCGGGCACTGAAGCTTTCTTT. The encoded protein is CASLEKGAGTEAFF.

Here the CDR3 reads CAWSVIQDSPLHF. Here the CDR3 DNA reads TGTGCCTGGAGTGTAATCCAAGATTCACCCCTCCACTTT. This chain connects TRBV30 to TRBJ1-6, with unresolved D. V was cut by 0 bases and J by 8 bases, with 8 bases left in between. Germline V gene data show CDR1 as GTSNPN and CDR2 as SVGIG (reference sequence). The CDR3 is made up of 13 amino acids.

In its sample, this clone was seen once. The chain carries TRBV18 and TRBJ2-2; TRBD1 matches at 7 bases. The CDR3 is made up of 16 amino acids. Looked up from germline, CDR1 is KGHSH and CDR2 is LQKENI. Unmatched junction bases numbered 7, after V lost 4 bases and J lost 2 bases. CDR3 sequence reads: CASSLRTGENTGELFF. In DNA form, the CDR3 reads TGTGCCAGCTCACTTAGGACAGGTGAAAACACCGGGGAGCTGTTTTTT.

The chain combines TRBV11-3 with TRBJ2-3, with 13 bases fitting TRBD2. V was pared by 5 bases and J by 4 bases, with 6 bases of the junction left unmatched. Germline lookup yields CDR1 SGHNT and CDR2 YENEEA. The CDR3 covers 16 residues. The CDR3 protein is CASSPGTSGAADTQYF. CDR3 in DNA: TGTGCCAGCAGCCCCGGGACTAGCGGGGCGGCAGATACGCAGTATTTT. Drawing the rest from reference TRBV11-3 and TRBJ2-3, the complete variable domain is EAGVVQSPRYKIIEKKQPVAFWCNPISGHNTLYWYLQNLGQGPELLIRYENEEAVDDSQLPKDRFSAERLKGVDSTLKIQPAELGDSAVYLCASSPGTSGAADTQYFGPGTRLTVL.

The chain carries TRBV10-1 and TRBJ2-5, with 12 bases matching TRBD2. V shed 3 bases and J 5 bases; nucleotides not matched to a gene: 7. The CDR3 has 16 amino acids. CDR1 and CDR2 from the germline V gene are WNHNN and SYGVQD (reference sequence). The CDR3 coding sequence is TGCGCCAGCAGTGACCCGCTAGCGGGGGGGCAGGAGACCCAGTACTTC. Protein sequence: CASSDPLAGGQETQYF.

This clone was seen only a few times. This same CDR3 is encoded by further DNA sequences in the sample. The chain links TRBV5-1 to TRBJ1-2, with D hard to call. Per germline, CDR1 SGHRS and CDR2 YFSETQ. Trimming stripped 4 bases from V and 0 bases from J, with 7 bases between. This CDR3 comprises 13 residues. In DNA, the CDR3 is TGCGCCAGCAGCCCTGGGACTAACTATGGCTACACCTTC. As protein: CASSPGTNYGYTF.

The CDR3 DNA reads as TGTGCCAGCAGTTACTCAGCGGGACAGTCCTACGAGCAGTACTTC. Amino acid sequence: CASSYSAGQSYEQYF. This chain connects TRBV6-5 to TRBJ2-7; D tentatively reads TRBD1 or TRBD2 (7 bases each). CDR1 is MNHEY and CDR2 is SVGAGI in the germline V gene. CDR3 length: 15 residues. Trimming pared 0 bases from V and 1 base from J, leaving 10 bases between.

This chain joins TRBV30 and TRBJ1-4; D possibly corresponds to TRBD1 (5 bases). Per the germline V gene, CDR1 is GTSNPN and CDR2 is SVGIG (reference sequence). V lost 2 bases, J lost 11 bases, and 15 bases lay in between. CDR3 size: 13 residues. CDR3 sequence (DNA): TGTGCCTGGAGTACCCCGGGGGGAGGGAAACTGTTTTTT. Encoded protein: CAWSTPGGGKLFF.

The J gene is TRBJ1-5, the V gene TRBV5-6, with D tentatively TRBD1 (6 bases). Germline V gene data show CDR1 as SGHDT and CDR2 as YYEEEE. The CDR3 contains 14 residues. Trimming shortened V by 0 bases and J by 6 bases, and 10 bases separated the two germline ends. The DNA of the CDR3 is TGTGCCAGCAGCTTGGCGGGGGCAGTTCAGCCCCAGCATTTT. This sequence encodes CASSLAGAVQPQHF.

This clone was seen a few times. CDR3 in amino acids: CACGGYNSPLHF. The CDR3 DNA follows: TGTGCCTGTGGGGGCTATAATTCACCCCTCCACTTT. This chain links TRBV30 with TRBJ1-6, with D maybe TRBD1 (5 bases). This CDR3 has 12 amino acids. The ends were cut back, 6 bases at V and 3 bases at J, with 6 bases in the middle. Germline V gives CDR1 GTSNPN, CDR2 SVGIG (reference sequence).

In its sample, this clone was seen a few times. The V gene is TRBV7-9, the J gene TRBJ1-2; unclear D gene. The germline V gene encodes CDR1 SEHNR and CDR2 FQNEAQ (reference sequence). Trimming shortened V by 4 bases and J by 5 bases, and 8 bases separated the two germline ends. CDR3 length: 12 residues. The CDR3: CASSSTAYGYTF. CDR3 DNA: TGTGCCAGCAGCTCCACGGCGTATGGCTACACCTTC.

This rearrangement joins TRBV5-4 to TRBJ1-6, with D maybe TRBD1 (6 bases). V dropped 5 bases and J dropped 7 bases, with 16 bases sitting between them. This CDR3 is built from 15 residues. Germline-derived CDR1 and CDR2 are SGHNT and YYREEE (reference sequence). The CDR3 reads CASSPQGSSNSPLHF. In nucleotides, the CDR3 is TGTGCCAGCAGTCCACAGGGTAGTTCCAATTCACCCCTCCACTTT.